Listed here is a single TCR beta chain. The antigen remains undetermined. This CDR3 has 12 residues. Looked up from germline, CDR1 is SGDLS and CDR2 is YYNGEE. The V and J ends lost 3 bases and 10 bases respectively, with 8 bases between them. The source of the sample is a study of cytomegalovirus exposure and HLA in healthy donors. Study context: For the approximately 360 genotyped donors, about 79% fell within the Caucasian-associated ancestry cluster.

Findings of the study overall: The productive fraction for most TCR beta V segments was about 87% or about 30% in an earlier analysis. The majority of TCR sequences were rare, yet some public TCRs appeared in many donors.

Donors had nominal health at sampling but likely had unrecorded immune exposures. It was with 60 Vbeta and 13 Jbeta primers that the PCR ran. Profiling relied on immunoSEQ multiplex PCR, and the TCRdb table lists in-frame clones only, not all of them. This repertoire shows 130,000 to 150,000 clones, roughly 76% found once; its top ten account for around 1.4%. V usage is TRBV9 and J usage is TRBJ1-6; no firm D call. The sequence was collected from a woman aged 40 to 55 in good health and CMV-seronegative. Sequencing was performed on PBMCs. CDR3: CASSADGSPLHF. CDR3 nucleotide sequence: TGTGCCAGCAGCGCAGACGGGTCACCCCTCCACTTT.